This T cell receptor beta chain was documented in a study of cytomegalovirus exposure and HLA in healthy donors. Clones were sequenced by immunoSEQ multiplex PCR, and TCRdb holds only the in-frame ones, with some missing. The table lists around 350,000 clones, about nine tenths of them singletons. Whole-study findings and limits: Using the classifier, cytomegalovirus status was reportedly diagnosed with high specificity and sensitivity.

J gave up 0 bases and V 6 bases, and 2 bases lay outside the gene matches. The germline V gene has CDR1 MRHNA and CDR2 SNTAGT. CDR3 length: 14 amino acids. Only a few counts were recorded for this clone. Its antigen is not known. The receptor comes from a woman aged 18-29 years in good health and CMV-seronegative. Material for sequencing was PBMCs. The chain carries TRBV6-4 and TRBJ2-7; 10 bases fit TRBD2. CDR3 amino acids: CASSTSGDSYEQYF. CDR3 coding DNA: TGTGCCAGCAGCACTAGCGGGGACTCCTACGAGCAGTACTTC.